What follows is one T cell receptor beta chain and its context. The sample originates from a study of human T cells and chemical hapten exposure. This sample's time point: patch test 2, 6 weeks after DPC sensitization. Treatment reported: therapeutic diphenylcyclopropenone sensitization with weekly scalp DPC. The V gene's germline CDR1 is SNHLY and CDR2 FYNNEI. The CDR3 is 13 amino acids. Between the trimmed V and J ends, which lost 7 bases and 8 bases, there was a span of 15 bases. TCRdb re-analysed the RACE reads in MiXCR, keeping a single row per CDR3 protein. The sample holds around 99,000 distinct CDR3 sequences, about a tenth seen once.

The source of this sequence is a woman aged 40 to 49 with alopecia areata. Some clones in this sample may be carry-over from other donors' samples. The sample in question was whole blood, obtained in connection with sensitization to the hapten diphenylcyclopropenone (DPC). The chain joins TRBV2 to TRBJ2-1; D ambiguous. In DNA, the CDR3 is TGTGCCAGCAAAAAAGGTATAGATTATGAGCAGTTCTTC. It specifies CASKKGIDYEQFF. Drawing the rest from reference TRBV2 and TRBJ2-1, the complete variable domain is EPEVTQTPSHQVTQMGQEVILRCVPISNHLYFYWYRQILGQKVEFLVSFYNNEISEKSEIFDDQFSVERPDGSNFTLKIRSTKLEDSAMYFCASKKGIDYEQFFGPGTRLTVL.